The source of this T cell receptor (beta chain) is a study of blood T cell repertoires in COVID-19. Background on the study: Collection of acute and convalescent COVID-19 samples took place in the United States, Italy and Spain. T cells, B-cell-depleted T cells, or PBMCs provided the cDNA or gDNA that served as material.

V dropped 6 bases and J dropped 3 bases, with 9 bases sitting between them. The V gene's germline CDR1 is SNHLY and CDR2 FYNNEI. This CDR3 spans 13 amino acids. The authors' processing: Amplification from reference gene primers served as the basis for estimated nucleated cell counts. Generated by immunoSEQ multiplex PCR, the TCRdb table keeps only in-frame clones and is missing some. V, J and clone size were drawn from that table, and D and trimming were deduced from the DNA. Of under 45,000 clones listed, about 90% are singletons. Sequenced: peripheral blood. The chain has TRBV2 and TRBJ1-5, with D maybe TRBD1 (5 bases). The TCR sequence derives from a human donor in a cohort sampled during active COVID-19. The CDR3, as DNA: TGTGCCAGCAGAAGACAGAACAATCAGCCCCAGCATTTT. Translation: CASRRQNNQPQHF.